The clone carrying this T cell receptor (beta chain) was detected a few times. This record belongs to a study of blood T cell repertoires in COVID-19. Measured with immunoSEQ multiplex PCR; TCRdb has only the in-frame clones, and not every one. Seen here are hundreds of thousands of clones, roughly 83% observed once, and the top ten hold about 2.1%. CDR1 is MNHEY and CDR2 is SVGAGI in the germline V gene. The CDR3 contains 14 residues. V lost 5 bases and J lost 0, with 8 bases in between. The TCR was taken from a woman aged 45-65 years who had recovered from COVID-19. This chain links TRBV6-5 with TRBJ2-1, with D unresolved. The sequencing input was PBMCs or T cells enriched from blood (not recorded which). The CDR3 is CASSPFSSYNEQFF. CDR3 nucleotides: TGTGCCAGCAGTCCGTTTAGCTCCTACAATGAGCAGTTCTTC.